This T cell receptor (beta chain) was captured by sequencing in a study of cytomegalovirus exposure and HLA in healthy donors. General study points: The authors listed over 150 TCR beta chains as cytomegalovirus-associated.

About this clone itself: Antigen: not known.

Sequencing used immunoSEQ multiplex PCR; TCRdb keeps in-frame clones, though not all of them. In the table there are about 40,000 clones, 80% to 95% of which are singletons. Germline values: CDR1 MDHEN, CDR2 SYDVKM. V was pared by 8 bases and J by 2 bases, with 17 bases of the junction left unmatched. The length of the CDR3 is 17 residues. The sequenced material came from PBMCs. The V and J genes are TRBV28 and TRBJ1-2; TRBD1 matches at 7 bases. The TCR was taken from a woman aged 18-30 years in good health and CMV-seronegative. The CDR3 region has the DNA TGTGCCAGCGACGTGGACAGGCGCATTCCTACCAACTATGGCTACACCTTC. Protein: CASDVDRRIPTNYGYTF.